The 21 T cell receptor beta chains in this list originate from one sample, sequenced in a study of T cell responses to AZD1222 COVID-19 vaccine listed by TCRdb under 2021. Per the publication, the time point label means: baseline before first vaccination. Library generation was performed with the immunoSEQ multiplex PCR assay. TCRdb obtained this table from immuneACCESS and retained in-frame rearrangements with V and J assigned. These tables miss some clones; where compared with another copy, unresolved V genes account for less than half of the shortfall, and the remainder is unexplained. In this sample the table shows more than 80,000 clones, 85% to 90% of which occur a single time. The ten largest clones capture about 9.4% of the sample. Sample: peripheral blood, taken on day 0 of AZD1222 vaccination. These receptor sequences come from an adult in good health.

The rearrangement uses TRBV18 and TRBJ2-3, with no clear D. Deletions cut 3 bases from V and 3 bases from J, with 1 base between. The CDR3 loop spans 11 amino acids. CDR1 KGHSH and CDR2 LQKENI come from the germline V gene. The CDR3 nucleotides are TGTGCCAGCTCACCGACAGATACGCAGTATTTT. It yields the protein CASSPTDTQYF. The full variable domain, in which reference TRBV18 and TRBJ2-3 provide the parts outside the CDR3, is NAGVMQNPRHLVRRRGQEARLRCSPMKGHSHVYWYRQLPEEGLKFMVYLQKENIIDESGMPKERFSAEFPKEGPSILRIQQVVRGDSAAYFCASSPTDTQYFGPGTRLTVL.

The count of this clone is one. The genes are TRBV6-1 and TRBJ1-2; 7 positions match TRBD1. J lost 2 bases, V lost 3 bases, and 3 bases had no gene match. The CDR3 sequence is 14 residues long. Germline CDR1 MNHNS, CDR2 SASEGT. CDR3 sequence: CASSDQGENYGYTF. The CDR3 region has the DNA TGTGCCAGCAGTGATCAGGGGGAGAACTATGGCTACACCTTC.

This clone was counted between two and nine times. The V call is TRBV5-1, the J call TRBJ2-4; 7 bases line up with TRBD2. J lost 1 base, V lost 4 bases, and 8 bases had no gene match. CDR3 length equals 16 residues. Germline V gene data show CDR1 as SGHRS and CDR2 as YFSETQ. CDR3 sequence reads: CASSLNSGSAKNIQYF. CDR3 bases: TGCGCCAGCAGCCTAAATAGCGGGTCGGCCAAAAACATTCAGTACTTC.

V is TRBV5-4 and J is TRBJ2-1; TRBD2 matches at 9 bases. J lost 7 bases, V lost 1 base, and 6 bases had no gene match. CDR3 length: 15 residues. Looked up from germline, CDR1 is SGHNT and CDR2 is YYREEE (reference sequence). As DNA, the CDR3 is TGTGCCAGCAGCTTGAAATTAGCGGGAGAGAATGAGCAGTTCTTC. It codes for CASSLKLAGENEQFF.

The V call is TRBV6-5, the J call TRBJ1-4, with 7 nucleotides matching TRBD1. With V trimmed by 10 bases and J by 7 bases, 9 bases remained unmatched. The germline gives CDR1 MNHEY, CDR2 SVGAGI. CDR3 size: 13 residues. CDR3 sequence reads: CATSSGGGEKLFF. The CDR3 DNA sequence: TGTGCCACCAGCTCAGGGGGGGGTGAAAAACTGTTTTTT.

This rearrangement joins TRBV5-1 to TRBJ2-5; 7 nucleotides agree with TRBD1. This CDR3 contains 14 residues. V trimming: 3 bases; J trimming: 2 bases; junction bases outside the gene matches: 4. CDR1 is SGHRS, CDR2 YFSETQ, per germline. CDR3 DNA: TGCGCCAGCAGCTCCCAGGGGGAACAAGAGACCCAGTACTTC. This gives the protein CASSSQGEQETQYF.

V is TRBV19 and J is TRBJ2-1, with 7 bases identical to TRBD2. Trimming at V came to 3 bases and at J to 5 bases, leaving 7 bases not matched to a gene. This CDR3 has 15 residues. The germline CDR1 and CDR2 sequences are LNHDA and SQIVND (reference sequence). In nucleotides, the CDR3 is TGTGCCAGTAGTATTTTACTAGCGCCCAACAATGAGCAGTTCTTC. Translating gives CASSILLAPNNEQFF.

The gene calls are TRBV3-1 (or the pseudogene TRBV3-2) and TRBJ1-1; 9 bases agree with TRBD1. Germline V gene data show CDR1 as LGHDT and CDR2 as YNNKEL (reference sequence). This CDR3 comprises 12 residues. J lost 7 bases, V lost 7 bases, and 4 bases had no gene match. The DNA for the CDR3 is TGTGCCAGCACCCAGGGACAGGGTGAAGCTTTCTTT. It yields the protein CASTQGQGEAFF.

The V call is TRBV11-2, the J call TRBJ2-7, with 11 nucleotides matching TRBD2. This CDR3 contains 14 residues. The V segment lost 5 bases and the J segment 3 bases; nucleotides outside the gene matches: 3. Germline V CDR1 and CDR2: SGHAT, FQNNGV. CDR3 sequence: CASSPTSGSYEQYF. CDR3 coding DNA: TGTGCCAGCAGCCCTACTAGCGGGAGCTACGAGCAGTACTTC. Combining the CDR3 with reference TRBV11-2 and TRBJ2-7 gives the whole variable domain EAGVAQSPRYKIIEKRQSVAFWCNPISGHATLYWYQQILGQGPKLLIQFQNNGVVDDSQLPKDRFSAERLKGVDSTLKIQPAKLEDSAVYLCASSPTSGSYEQYFGPGTRLTVT.

The CDR3 spells CASSLSQADYGYTF. The CDR3 bases are TGTGCCAGCAGTTTAAGCCAGGCGGACTATGGCTACACCTTC. The V and J genes are TRBV28 and TRBJ1-2; D uncertain. CDR1 and CDR2 from the germline V gene are MDHEN and SYDVKM. V dropped 2 bases and J dropped 3 bases, with 10 bases sitting between them. This CDR3 region has 14 residues.

The chain carries TRBV7-8 and TRBJ1-2, with a weak D call TRBD1 (5 bases). Trimming took 6 bases from V and 6 from J, leaving 8 bases between them. Germline CDR1 and CDR2: SGHVS and FQNEAQ. The CDR3 is made up of 11 amino acids. The CDR3 sequence is CASRSGNGYTF. CDR3 DNA: TGTGCCAGCAGGTCAGGGAATGGCTACACCTTC.

This clone was detected only once. The rearrangement joins TRBV19 to TRBJ1-1, with D hard to call. The V end was cut by 6 bases, the J end by 1 base, with 9 bases between. This CDR3 has 13 amino acids. The germline gives CDR1 LNHDA, CDR2 SQIVND (reference sequence). CDR3 DNA: TGTGCCAGTAGCCCCACTCAGAACACTGAAGCTTTCTTT. Protein sequence: CASSPTQNTEAFF.

This clone was picked up one time. The rearrangement uses TRBV28 and TRBJ1-2; a weak D match, TRBD1 (6 bases). CDR1 MDHEN and CDR2 SYDVKM come from the germline V gene. This CDR3 is built from 14 residues. Trimming shortened V by 6 bases and J by 3 bases, and 14 bases separated the two germline ends. The CDR3 protein is CASRPGAGDYGYTF. The CDR3 DNA is TGTGCCAGCAGACCGGGGGCAGGGGACTATGGCTACACCTTC.

The chain carries TRBV5-1 and TRBJ2-2; 10 bases map to TRBD2. The CDR3 is made up of 18 amino acids. J was trimmed by 0 bases and V by 0 bases; bases with no gene match: 5. The germline gives CDR1 SGHRS, CDR2 YFSETQ. In nucleotides, the CDR3 is TGCGCCAGCAGCTTGGAGCTAGCGGGAGTGCCGAACACCGGGGAGCTGTTTTTT. This gives the protein CASSLELAGVPNTGELFF.

The chain uses TRBV10-2 and TRBJ2-7; no definite D call. CDR1 and CDR2 (germline): WSHSY, SAAADI. The CDR3 has 13 amino acids. V lost 3 bases and J 7 bases, leaving 13 bases between the germline ends. CDR3 protein: CASSEGLLGEQYF. CDR3 sequence (DNA): TGCGCCAGCAGTGAAGGCCTCCTAGGGGAGCAGTACTTC.

This chain joins TRBV28 and TRBJ2-1; D may be TRBD1 (5 bases). Looked up from germline, CDR1 is MDHEN and CDR2 is SYDVKM. V lost 5 bases and J lost 0, with 11 bases in between. There are 15 residues in the CDR3. The CDR3 region is CASSEQESSYNEQFF. The CDR3 DNA follows: TGTGCCAGCAGTGAACAGGAAAGCTCCTACAATGAGCAGTTCTTC.

This chain connects TRBV5-1 to TRBJ2-7, with TRBD2 matching over 7 bases. Germline V gives CDR1 SGHRS, CDR2 YFSETQ. Losses at the gene ends were 0 bases for V and 5 bases for J; bases not matched to a gene: 5. This CDR3 region has 14 residues. The CDR3 reads CASSLVAGVDEQYF. Written as DNA, the CDR3 is TGCGCCAGCAGCTTGGTGGCGGGGGTTGACGAGCAGTACTTC.

The V call is TRBV7-3, the J call TRBJ2-3; TRBD2 matches at 11 bases. V shed 4 bases and J 6 bases; nucleotides not matched to a gene: 3. CDR3 length: 14 residues. Germline V lookup: CDR1 SGHTA, CDR2 FQGTGA. In DNA, the CDR3 is TGTGCCAGCAGCTCCCGACTAGCGGGGGATACGCAGTATTTT. This codes for CASSSRLAGDTQYF.

The chain is built from TRBV19 and TRBJ2-5, with 8 bases lining up with TRBD1. Germline V CDR1 and CDR2: LNHDA, SQIVND (reference sequence). V trimming: 1 base; J trimming: 4 bases; junction bases outside the gene matches: 5. This CDR3 spans 15 amino acids. CDR3 in amino acids: CASSIGTRGRETQYF. The CDR3 DNA is TGTGCCAGTAGTATAGGCACCAGGGGGCGAGAGACCCAGTACTTC.

The chain carries TRBV6-5 and TRBJ1-6, with TRBD1 identical over 7 bases. The V gene end was trimmed by 9 bases and the J gene end by 9 bases; junction bases not matched to a gene: 11. Looked up from germline, CDR1 is MNHEY and CDR2 is SVGAGI. The CDR3 sequence is 14 residues long. The CDR3 DNA reads TGTGCCAGAGTGACAGGGCCCCAAGGTTCACCCCTCCACTTT. It yields the protein CARVTGPQGSPLHF.

The rearrangement links TRBV29-1 to TRBJ1-2; 7 bases fit TRBD1. V gave up 6 bases and J gave up 13 bases; unmatched junction bases: 20. The CDR3 totals 14 residues. The germline CDR1 and CDR2 sequences are SQVTM and ANQGSEA. The CDR3 region is CSVGIKGGSKSITF. CDR3 coding DNA: TGCAGCGTCGGGATAAAAGGGGGCTCAAAAAGTATCACCTTC.